The 18 T cell receptor beta chains in this list originate from one sample, sequenced in a study of spatial heterogeneity in lung cancer. Time point noted: sample taken at primary tumor resection. The input material, whole RNA from tumor, nontumor lung or frozen PBMC, was sequenced unsorted. One entry per CDR3 protein results from TCRdb running MiXCR on the 5' RACE reads. The sample lists some 250 distinct CDR3 sequences; approximately 21% were seen once. Sequenced material: PBMCs, taken at surgery. The receptors here all came from a male donor with early-stage non-small cell lung cancer.

This clonotype has only a few counts. Because this beta chain is a stray read in a library intended to capture alpha chains, its abundance should not be given much weight. This rearrangement joins TRBV2 to TRBJ2-7; 9 bases line up with TRBD1. V was pared by 7 bases and J by 13 bases, with 17 bases of the junction left unmatched. Germline V gene lookup returns CDR1 SNHLY and CDR2 FYNNEI. This CDR3 has 14 amino acids. CDR3 DNA sequence: TGTGCCAGCACTATCCGGGACAGGGAACCTCCCCCCTACTTC. Its translation: CASTIRDREPPPYF.

Points on this clonotype: The size of this beta chain means little, since it is a stray read in a library made for alpha chains. The chain combines TRBV28 with TRBJ2-7; unclear D gene. Trimming took 6 bases from V and 0 from J, leaving 12 bases between them. Looked up from germline, CDR1 is MDHEN and CDR2 is SYDVKM. This CDR3 comprises 14 residues. CDR3 DNA: TGTGCCAGCAGCAGCCCTTCTACCTCCTACGAGCAGTACTTC. Translating gives CASSSPSTSYEQYF.

The sample holds a few counts of this clonotype. This beta chain lies outside the target of a library built for alpha chains; its clone size means little. V is TRBV5-1 and J is TRBJ2-2, with D unclear. Germline V CDR1 and CDR2: SGHRS, YFSETQ. V dropped 0 bases and J dropped 5 bases, with 17 bases sitting between them. This CDR3 contains 17 residues. This chain's CDR3 is CASSLEAVLYVTGELFF. CDR3 nucleotides: TGCGCCAGCAGCTTGGAGGCGGTCCTCTATGTTACCGGGGAGCTGTTTTTT.

By share, this clonotype ranks as large (0.1 to 1%). This beta chain is an off-target read within a library intended for alpha chains, so its frequency means little. The chain joins TRBV7-2 to TRBJ2-3; D unclear. Germline CDR1 reads SGHTA; CDR2 reads FQGNSA. The CDR3 spans 12 residues. V shed 2 bases and J shed 0 bases, with 0 bases lying between them. The CDR3 DNA sequence: TGTGCCAGCAGCTTAAGCACAGATACGCAGTATTTT. As protein: CASSLSTDTQYF.

This clonotype qualifies as large. This beta chain is a stray read from a library made for alpha chains; its abundance is not meaningful. This chain uses TRBV7-9 with TRBJ2-5; D is unclear. Germline loops: CDR1 SEHNR, CDR2 FQNEAQ (reference sequence). Trimming left V 1 base short and J 2 bases short, with 8 bases between. The CDR3 contains 14 residues. The CDR3 spells CASSLGRDQETQYF. DNA for the CDR3: TGTGCCAGCAGCTTAGGCAGAGATCAAGAGACCCAGTACTTC.

Notes on this clonotype: This beta chain was picked up by a library intended for alpha chains and is off target, so its count carries little meaning. The V call is TRBV12-3 or TRBV12-4, the J call TRBJ2-7, with D unclear. CDR3 length: 11 amino acids. Trimming shortened V by 4 bases and J by 9 bases, and 10 bases separated the two germline ends. In nucleotides, the CDR3 is TGTGCCAGCAGTTCCGGGCCAGGGCAGTACTTC. This gives the protein CASSSGPGQYF.

Relative to its sample, this clonotype is large. Because the library targeted alpha chains, this beta chain is an off-target read whose size means little. V is TRBV27 and J is TRBJ2-1; 10 bases line up with TRBD2. This CDR3 has 15 amino acids. With 4 bases clipped from V and 5 bases from J, the junction kept 5 bases outside the gene matches. Per the germline V gene, CDR1 is MNHEY and CDR2 is SMNVEV (reference sequence). The CDR3 sequence is CASSWIAGGNNEQFF. The DNA for the CDR3 is TGTGCCAGCAGTTGGATAGCGGGAGGAAACAATGAGCAGTTCTTC.

This clonotype is termed large. The library was built for alpha chains, so this beta chain is an off-target read and its size means little. This rearrangement joins TRBV23-1 to TRBJ2-7; 8 nucleotides align to TRBD1. TRBV23-1 is an ORF, and what it does is uncertain. V shed 4 bases and J 7 bases; nucleotides not matched to a gene: 6. This CDR3 contains 13 residues. Here the CDR3 DNA reads TGCGCCAGCAGTCGGCAGGGGGCAAGGGAGCAGTACTTC. As protein: CASSRQGAREQYF.

With respect to this clonotype: This beta chain turned up in a library designed for alpha chains; as an off-target read, its abundance says little. V and J are TRBV28 and TRBJ1-6; D may be TRBD1 (6 bases). Germline lookup yields CDR1 MDHEN and CDR2 SYDVKM. There are 18 residues in the CDR3. The germline V and J ends were trimmed by 4 bases and 4 bases, with 20 bases remaining between them. The CDR3 DNA is TGTGCCAGCAGTTCCCCAGAGGCAGGGGCGTTATATAATTCACCCCTCCACTTT. It codes for CASSSPEAGALYNSPLHF.

This clonotype is judged hyperexpanded. This beta chain is a stray sequence in a library constructed for alpha chains; its clone size is not meaningful. The J gene is TRBJ2-6, the V gene TRBV6-5; D is uncertain. This CDR3 has 19 residues. V was trimmed by 2 bases and J by 0 bases, leaving 17 bases between them. CDR1 is MNHEY and CDR2 is SVGAGI in the germline V gene. In nucleotides, the CDR3 is TGTGCCAGCAGTTACCTCATTGCCGGGTTCCCCTCTGGGGCCAACGTCCTGACTTTC. Translated, it gives CASSYLIAGFPSGANVLTF.

As concerns this clonotype: This beta chain came through as a stray read in a library set up for alpha chains, and its size says little. The gene calls are TRBV6-4 and TRBJ2-7, with D unresolved. With 4 bases removed from V and 6 bases from J, the gap between germline ends came to 13 bases. The germline CDR1 and CDR2 sequences are MRHNA and SNTAGT. This CDR3 has 13 residues. The CDR3 spells CASSVYESAEQYF. For the CDR3, the DNA is TGTGCCAGCAGTGTCTATGAAAGTGCCGAGCAGTACTTC.

In its sample, this clonotype is large. Because this beta chain is a stray read in a library intended to capture alpha chains, its abundance should not be given much weight. The chain recombines TRBV11-2 with TRBJ2-7, with 7 positions matching TRBD1. Germline V gene lookup returns CDR1 SGHAT and CDR2 FQNNGV. There are 13 residues in the CDR3. Germline trimming cut 4 bases from V and 3 bases from J; bases unmatched to any gene: 3. Written as DNA, the CDR3 is TGTGCCAGCAGCTCAACAGGGGACTACGAGCAGTACTTC. It specifies CASSSTGDYEQYF.

To note about this clonotype: Because this beta chain is a stray read in a library intended to capture alpha chains, its abundance should not be given much weight. The CDR3 DNA reads TGTGCCATCAGTGATCAACTAGGCTACAATGAGCAGTTCTTC. It encodes CAISDQLGYNEQFF. The chain carries TRBV10-3 and TRBJ2-1; D is perhaps TRBD2 (5 bases). Per germline, CDR1 ENHRY and CDR2 SYGVKD. The CDR3 has 14 residues. V lost 3 bases, J lost 3 bases, and 9 bases lay in between.

On this clonotype: This beta chain is off target for a library built for alpha chains, so its abundance means little. The chain uses TRBV11-2 and TRBJ2-3, with D possibly matching TRBD2 (6 bases). Germline assignment: CDR1 SGHAT and CDR2 FQNNGV. V lost 2 bases, J lost 5 bases, and 11 bases lay in between. This CDR3 spans 14 amino acids. CDR3 in amino acids: CASSLTGGLDTQYF. In DNA form, the CDR3 reads TGTGCCAGCAGCTTAACCGGGGGTCTAGATACGCAGTATTTT. The full variable domain, in which reference TRBV11-2 and TRBJ2-3 provide the parts outside the CDR3, is EAGVAQSPRYKIIEKRQSVAFWCNPISGHATLYWYQQILGQGPKLLIQFQNNGVVDDSQLPKDRFSAERLKGVDSTLKIQPAKLEDSAVYLCASSLTGGLDTQYFGPGTRLTVL.

By frequency in the sample, this clonotype is large. The library was designed around alpha chains, so this beta chain is a stray read whose abundance carries little weight. V and J are TRBV6-5 and TRBJ2-2; D could derive from TRBD1 or TRBD2 (5 bases each). Germline CDR1 and CDR2: MNHEY and SVGAGI. V lost 4 bases and J 5 bases, leaving 11 bases between the germline ends. The CDR3 runs to 14 residues. The CDR3 coding sequence is TGTGCCAGCAGTTCCCATGGGGGAACCGGGGAGCTGTTTTTT. Protein: CASSSHGGTGELFF.

About this clonotype itself: The size of this beta chain means little, since it is a stray read in a library made for alpha chains. The V call is TRBV6-1, the J call TRBJ2-7; perhaps D is TRBD1 or TRBD2 (6 bases each). V was pared by 2 bases and J by 4 bases, with 15 bases between. The CDR3 has 15 residues. The germline CDR1 and CDR2 sequences are MNHNS and SASEGT. Here the CDR3 reads CASSELTGGEYEQYF. CDR3 coding DNA: TGTGCCAGCAGTGAATTGACCGGGGGCGAGTACGAGCAGTACTTC.

This clonotype was seen a few times. This beta chain was picked up by a library intended for alpha chains and is off target, so its count carries little meaning. The rearrangement uses TRBV4-1 and TRBJ2-7, with D unclear. Germline CDR1 reads MGHRA; CDR2 reads YSYEKL. This CDR3 comprises 15 residues. V lost 0 bases and J lost 5, with 14 bases in between. CDR3 region: CASSQDSRVRDEQYF. CDR3 bases: TGCGCCAGCAGCCAAGATTCTAGGGTGCGCGACGAGCAGTACTTC.

This clonotype was found a few times. A library prepared for alpha chains yielded this beta chain as an off-target read; its size is of little meaning. The CDR3 DNA reads as TGTGCCAGCAGTGACTCCGCGGGAGCAGATACGCAGTATTTT. This gives the protein CASSDSAGADTQYF. This rearrangement joins TRBV6-4 to TRBJ2-3; TRBD2 matches 7 bases. This CDR3 has 14 residues. Germline V gene data show CDR1 as MRHNA and CDR2 as SNTAGT. V dropped 0 bases and J dropped 4; count of bases not matched to a gene: 1.